This TCR beta chain comes out of a study of patients and donors after allogeneic stem cell transplantation. This clonotype was detected a few times. The CDR3 runs 16 residues. CDR1 is DFQATT, CDR2 SNEGSKA, per germline (reference sequence). Trimming at V came to 3 bases and at J to 3 bases, leaving 6 bases not matched to a gene. TCRdb used MiXCR to reprocess the RT-PCR reads, holding one entry per CDR3 protein. The table records hundreds of thousands of distinct CDR3 sequences, 16% of them present only once. V and J are TRBV20-1 and TRBJ2-3, with 13 bases that match TRBD2. Input material: blood, either unsorted or a sorted T cell fraction (not recorded which). This clonotype was obtained from a human donor who was either an allogeneic HSCT recipient or a stem cell or donor lymphocyte infusion donor (not recorded which). It is not recorded whose cells these are; they may come from a transplant donor. The CDR3 region is CSASPKTSGRTDTQYF. For the CDR3, the DNA is TGCAGTGCTAGTCCAAAGACTAGCGGGAGGACAGATACGCAGTATTTT.